This TCR beta chain originates from a study of blood T cell repertoires in COVID-19. Study context: Italy, Spain and the United States were the sources of the convalescent and acute COVID-19 samples.

This table comes from immunoSEQ multiplex PCR, and its TCRdb copy is limited to in-frame clones, with some not included. The sample contains roughly 15,000 clones, roughly 84% of which appear only once. Per germline, CDR1 LGHDT and CDR2 YNNKEL (reference sequence). This CDR3 has 13 amino acids. V lost 2 bases and J lost 8, with 10 bases in between. Sequenced material: peripheral blood. The V gene is TRBV3-1 (or the pseudogene TRBV3-2), the J gene TRBJ2-4; D remains unclear. This clonotype originated in a man in his forties or fifties with active COVID-19. The CDR3 coding sequence is TGTGCCAGCAGCCAACCTCCCCAGGACATTCAGTACTTC. Residues: CASSQPPQDIQYF.